This TCR beta chain comes out of a study of T cells expressing NK-cell markers. Points on this clonotype: No antigen is known for it.

TCRdb reprocessed the 5' RACE reads; each CDR3 protein has one entry and no DNA is given. This sample's clone table lists about 460,000 distinct CDR3 sequences. Notes on the study in general: CD8+ T cells in six or seven donors included dominant NKG2C+ clonotypes at about 1.0-7.5%.

In germline, CDR1 is SGHRS, CDR2 YFSETQ. CDR3 size: 12 residues. This sequence originates from a woman aged 50 to 65 in good health. The rearrangement joins TRBV5-1 to TRBJ2-1; TCRdb names TRBD1, which stays unverified in the absence of DNA. The specimen sequenced was blood T cells: a sorted CD56 or NKG2C T cell subset, CD4+ or CD8+ T cells, or bulk PBMC T cells (not recorded which). The CDR3 is CASKTGINEQFF. Supplemented by reference TRBV5-1 and TRBJ2-1, the full variable domain reads KAGVTQTPRYLIKTRGQQVTLSCSPISGHRSVSWYQQTPGQGLQFLFEYFSETQRNKGNFPGRFSGRQFSNSRSEMNVSTLELGDSALYLCASKTGINEQFFGPGTRLTVL.